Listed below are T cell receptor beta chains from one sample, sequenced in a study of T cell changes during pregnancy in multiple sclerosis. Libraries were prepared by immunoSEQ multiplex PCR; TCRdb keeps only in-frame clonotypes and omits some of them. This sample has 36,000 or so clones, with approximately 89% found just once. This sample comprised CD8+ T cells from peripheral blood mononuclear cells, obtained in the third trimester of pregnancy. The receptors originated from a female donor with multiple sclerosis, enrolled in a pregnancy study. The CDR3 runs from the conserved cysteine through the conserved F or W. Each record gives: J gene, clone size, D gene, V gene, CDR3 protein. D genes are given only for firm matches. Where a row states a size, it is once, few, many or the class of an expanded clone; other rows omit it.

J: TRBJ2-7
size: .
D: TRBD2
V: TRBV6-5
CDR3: CASSFAGGYEQYF

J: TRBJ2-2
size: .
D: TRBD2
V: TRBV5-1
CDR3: CASSFGLAGSNTGELFF

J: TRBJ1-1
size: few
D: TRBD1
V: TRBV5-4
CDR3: CASSLPLGQMNTEAFF

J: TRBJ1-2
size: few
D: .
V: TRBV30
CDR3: CAWSVPGRGSYGYTF

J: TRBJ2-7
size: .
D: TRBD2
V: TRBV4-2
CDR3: CASSSVRGAYEQYF

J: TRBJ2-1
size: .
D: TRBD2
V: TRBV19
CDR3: CASSPDREAYNEQFF

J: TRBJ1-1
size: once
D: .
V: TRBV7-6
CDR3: CASSPPREVGTEAFF

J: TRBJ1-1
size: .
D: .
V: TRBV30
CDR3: CAWSVIESEAFF

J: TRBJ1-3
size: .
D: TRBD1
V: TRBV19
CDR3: CASSIGTGSGNTIYF

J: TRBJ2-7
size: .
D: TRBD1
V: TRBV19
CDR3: CASSIGDSAEQYF

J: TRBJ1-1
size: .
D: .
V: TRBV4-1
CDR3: CASSQGADTEAFF

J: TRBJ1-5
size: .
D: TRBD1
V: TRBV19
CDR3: CASNPDRGRSQPQHF

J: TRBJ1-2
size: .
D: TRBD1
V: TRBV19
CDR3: CASSNPPTGTYGYTF

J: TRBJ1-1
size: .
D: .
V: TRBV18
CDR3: CASSPSSSTEAFF

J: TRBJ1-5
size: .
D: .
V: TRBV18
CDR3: CASSPGHHSNQPQHF

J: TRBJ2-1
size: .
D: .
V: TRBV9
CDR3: CASSPPLGGRSYNEQFF

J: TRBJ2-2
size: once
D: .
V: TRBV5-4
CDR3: CASSYGVTGELFF

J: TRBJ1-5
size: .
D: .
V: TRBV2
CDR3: CASGRGGGQPQHF

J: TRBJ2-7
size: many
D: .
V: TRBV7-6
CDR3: CASSSSSYEQYF

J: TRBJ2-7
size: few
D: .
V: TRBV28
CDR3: CASSLWKGASYEQYF

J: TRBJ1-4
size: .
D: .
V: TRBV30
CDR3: CASGYGNEKLFF

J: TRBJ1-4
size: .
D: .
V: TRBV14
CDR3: CASRHPKGANEKLFF

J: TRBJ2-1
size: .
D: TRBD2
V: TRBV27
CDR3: CASSLPSGAYYNEQFF

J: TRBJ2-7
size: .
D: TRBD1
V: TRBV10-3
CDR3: CAIRTTPDRGIFGVYEQYF

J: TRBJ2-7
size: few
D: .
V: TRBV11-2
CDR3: CASSLNYEQYF

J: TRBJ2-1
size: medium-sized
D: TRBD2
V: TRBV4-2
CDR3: CASSQENSGGITYNEQFF

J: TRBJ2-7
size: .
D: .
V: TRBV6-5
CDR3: CASSTDSYEQYF

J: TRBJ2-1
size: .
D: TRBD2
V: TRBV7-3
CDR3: CASSSLAGPYNEQFF

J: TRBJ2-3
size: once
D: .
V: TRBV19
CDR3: CASSKVWREGRDTQYF

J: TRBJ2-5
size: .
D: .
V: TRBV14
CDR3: CASSQVPGLRETQYF

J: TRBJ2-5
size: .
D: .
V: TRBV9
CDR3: CASSVFMAGQETQYF

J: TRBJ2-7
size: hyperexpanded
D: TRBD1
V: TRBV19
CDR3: CASSIAGQGYEQYF

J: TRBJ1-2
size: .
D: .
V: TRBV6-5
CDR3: CASSYGQGNLYTF

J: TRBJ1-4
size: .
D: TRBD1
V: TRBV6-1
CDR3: CASSEARTGRSVANEKLFF

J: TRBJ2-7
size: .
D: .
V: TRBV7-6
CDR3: CASSPRDSGSHEQYF